A single sample gave rise to the 2 T cell receptor beta chains below, sequenced in a study of OX40 agonist ivuxolimab in advanced cancers. Library method: the immunoSEQ multiplex PCR assay. TCRdb obtained this table from immuneACCESS and retained in-frame rearrangements with V and J assigned. These tables miss some clones; where compared with another copy, unresolved V genes account for less than half of the shortfall, and the remainder is unexplained. The sample data list approximately 81,000 clones, and around 87% of these were observed just once. The ten largest clones add up to over 0.75% of the sample. Material: CD4+ or CD8+ T cells sorted from blood, obtained in a trial of the OX40 agonist ivuxolimab. These receptors all come from an adult with an advanced solid tumor such as melanoma, head and neck, liver or kidney cancer.

This chain links TRBV6-1 with TRBJ1-5; D is possibly TRBD1 (5 bases). From germline, CDR1 is MNHNS and CDR2 SASEGT. The CDR3 runs to 14 residues. Deletions cut 1 base from V and 6 bases from J, with 10 bases between. The chain's CDR3 is CASSEGRVPQPQHF. The CDR3 DNA sequence: TGTGCCAGCAGTGAAGGCAGGGTACCTCAGCCCCAGCATTTT.

The gene calls are TRBV7-2 and TRBJ1-2, with unresolved D. Trimming shortened V by 1 base and J by 2 bases, and 14 bases separated the two germline ends. Germline loops: CDR1 SGHTA, CDR2 FQGNSA. CDR3 size: 16 residues. CDR3 sequence: CASSLEVQIKNYGYTF. The CDR3 DNA reads TGTGCCAGCAGCTTAGAGGTGCAGATAAAGAACTATGGCTACACCTTC.